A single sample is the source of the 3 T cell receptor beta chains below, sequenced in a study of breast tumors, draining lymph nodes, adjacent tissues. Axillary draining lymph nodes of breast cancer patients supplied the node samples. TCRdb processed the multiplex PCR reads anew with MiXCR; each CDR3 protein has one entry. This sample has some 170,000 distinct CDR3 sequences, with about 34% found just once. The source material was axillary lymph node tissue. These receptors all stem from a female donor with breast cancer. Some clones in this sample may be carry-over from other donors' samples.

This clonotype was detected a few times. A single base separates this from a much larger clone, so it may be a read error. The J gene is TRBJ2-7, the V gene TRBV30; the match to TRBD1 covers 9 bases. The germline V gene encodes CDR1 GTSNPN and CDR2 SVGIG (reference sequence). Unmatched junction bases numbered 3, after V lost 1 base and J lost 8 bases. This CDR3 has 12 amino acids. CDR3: CAWSGQGDKQYF. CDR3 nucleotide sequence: TGTGCCTGGAGTGGACAGGGGGACAAGCAGTACTTC.

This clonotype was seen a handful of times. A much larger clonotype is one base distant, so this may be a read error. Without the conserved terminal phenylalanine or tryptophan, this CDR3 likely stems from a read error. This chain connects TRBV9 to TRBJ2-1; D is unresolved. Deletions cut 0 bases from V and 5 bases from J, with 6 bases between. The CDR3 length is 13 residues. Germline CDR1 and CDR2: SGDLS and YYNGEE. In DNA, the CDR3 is TGTGCCAGCAGCGTAGGCAGCCACAATGAGCAGTTCTCC. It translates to CASSVGSHNEQFS.

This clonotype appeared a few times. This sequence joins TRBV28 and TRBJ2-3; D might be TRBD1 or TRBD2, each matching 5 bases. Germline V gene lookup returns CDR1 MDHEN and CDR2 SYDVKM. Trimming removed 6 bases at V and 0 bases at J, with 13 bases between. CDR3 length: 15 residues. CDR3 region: CASSPLGRSTDTQYF. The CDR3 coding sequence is TGTGCCAGCAGCCCCTTGGGACGGAGCACAGATACGCAGTATTTT.